These T cell receptor beta chains were read from a single sample in a study of beta chain features in type 1 diabetes. The protocol was immunoSEQ multiplex PCR, while the TCRdb copy is restricted to in-frame clones and leaves out a portion. Of a few hundred thousand clones detected, 20% appear once; the ten largest clones hold approximately 0.029%. Sequencing used naive CD4+ T cells from blood. All receptors derive from a middle-aged woman with type 1 diabetes. The CDR3 runs from the conserved cysteine through the conserved F or W. A D gene is named only where the DNA matches it firmly. For some rows the clone size is stated as once, few or many, or as a class when expanded; others skip it.

D	V	J	size	CDR3	DNA
TRBD1	TRBV4-1	TRBJ2-5	.	CASSLRQGEETQYF	TGCGCCAGCAGCCTCCGACAGGGAGAAGAGACCCAGTACTTC
.	TRBV7-2	TRBJ1-1	.	CASSKTGEAFF	TGTGCCAGCAGCAAAACAGGTGAAGCTTTCTTT
.	TRBV10-3	TRBJ2-7	few	CAISRVDEQYF	TGTGCCATCTCCAGGGTGGACGAGCAGTACTTC
.	TRBV4-3	TRBJ1-4	few	CASSAGLLNEKLFF	TGCGCCAGCAGCGCGGGACTTTTGAATGAAAAACTGTTTTTT
.	TRBV11-2	TRBJ2-3	.	CASSFSRADTQYF	TGTGCCAGCAGCTTTAGTCGGGCAGATACGCAGTATTTT
.	TRBV28	TRBJ2-7	.	CASSGPGDPYEQYF	TGTGCCAGCTCCGGCCCAGGGGACCCCTACGAGCAGTACTTC
.	TRBV10-3	TRBJ1-1	.	CAIGRDTEAFF	TGTGCCATCGGGAGGGACACTGAAGCTTTCTTT
TRBD2	TRBV29-1	TRBJ2-5	few	CSGSPGLGETQYF	TGCAGCGGGTCTCCGGGACTAGGGGAGACCCAGTACTTC
.	TRBV28	TRBJ2-7	.	CASAVGAEAYEQYF	TGTGCCAGCGCCGTAGGGGCAGAGGCCTACGAGCAGTACTTC
.	TRBV19	TRBJ2-1	.	CASINRVNEQFF	TGTGCCAGTATTAATAGAGTCAATGAGCAGTTCTTC
TRBD2	TRBV19	TRBJ2-5	few	CASSISGGSETQYF	TGTGCCAGTAGTATATCCGGGGGGTCAGAGACCCAGTACTTC
TRBD2	TRBV18	TRBJ2-2	.	CASSPWTSGNTGELFF	TGTGCCAGCTCACCCTGGACTAGCGGGAACACCGGGGAGCTGTTTTTT
.	TRBV18	TRBJ2-7	few	CASSPPTLRYEQYF	TGTGCCAGCTCACCACCCACGCTGCGGTACGAGCAGTACTTC